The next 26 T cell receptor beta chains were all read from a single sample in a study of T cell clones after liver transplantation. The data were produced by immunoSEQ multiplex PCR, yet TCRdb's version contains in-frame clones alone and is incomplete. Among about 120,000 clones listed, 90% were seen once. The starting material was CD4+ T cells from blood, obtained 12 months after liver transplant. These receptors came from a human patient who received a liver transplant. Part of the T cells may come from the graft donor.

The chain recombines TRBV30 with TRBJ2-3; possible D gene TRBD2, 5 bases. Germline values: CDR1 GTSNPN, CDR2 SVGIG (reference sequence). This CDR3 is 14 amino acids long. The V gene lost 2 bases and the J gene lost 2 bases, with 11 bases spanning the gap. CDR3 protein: CAWSSGYHTDTQYF. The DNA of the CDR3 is TGTGCCTGGAGTTCGGGGTACCACACAGATACGCAGTATTTT.

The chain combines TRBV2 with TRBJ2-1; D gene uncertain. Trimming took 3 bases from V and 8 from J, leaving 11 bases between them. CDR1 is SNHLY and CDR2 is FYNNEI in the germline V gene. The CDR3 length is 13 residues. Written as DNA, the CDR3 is TGTGCCAGCAGTGATACTAAAGCCGATGAGCAGTTCTTC. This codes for CASSDTKADEQFF.

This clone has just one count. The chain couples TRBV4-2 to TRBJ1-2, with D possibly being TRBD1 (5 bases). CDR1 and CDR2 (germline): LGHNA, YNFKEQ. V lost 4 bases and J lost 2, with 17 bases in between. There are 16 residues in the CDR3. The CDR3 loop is CASSRAGGDPNYGYTF. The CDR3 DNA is TGTGCCAGCAGCCGGGCGGGGGGGGACCCAAACTATGGCTACACCTTC.

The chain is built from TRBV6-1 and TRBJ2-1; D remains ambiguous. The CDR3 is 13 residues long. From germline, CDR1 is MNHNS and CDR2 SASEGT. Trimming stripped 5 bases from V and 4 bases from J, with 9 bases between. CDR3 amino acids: CASSRQEYNEQFF. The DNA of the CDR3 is TGTGCCAGCAGTCGACAAGAGTACAATGAGCAGTTCTTC.

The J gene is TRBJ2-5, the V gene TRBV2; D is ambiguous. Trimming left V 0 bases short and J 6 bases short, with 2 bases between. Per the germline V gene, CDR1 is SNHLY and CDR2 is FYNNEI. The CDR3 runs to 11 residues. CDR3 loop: CASSEAQTQYF. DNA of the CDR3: TGTGCCAGCAGTGAAGCGCAGACCCAGTACTTC.

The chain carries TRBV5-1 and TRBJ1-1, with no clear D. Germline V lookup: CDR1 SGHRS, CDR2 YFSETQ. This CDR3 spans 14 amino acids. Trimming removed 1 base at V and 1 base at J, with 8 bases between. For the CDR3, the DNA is TGCGCCAGCAGCTTGTCGCGAGGGAACACTGAAGCTTTCTTT. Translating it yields CASSLSRGNTEAFF.

The CDR3 sequence is CASSGSLSTDTQYF. DNA of the CDR3: TGTGCCAGCAGCGGAAGTCTAAGCACAGATACGCAGTATTTT. The chain combines TRBV7-6 with TRBJ2-3; D unresolved. Germline CDR1 SGHVS, CDR2 FNYEAQ. V was pared by 5 bases and J by 0 bases, with 9 bases between. CDR3 length: 14 residues. Full variable domain (outside the CDR3, taken from reference TRBV7-6 and TRBJ2-3): GAGVSQSPRYKVTKRGQDVALRCDPISGHVSLYWYRQALGQGPEFLTYFNYEAQQDKSGLPNDRFSAERPEGSISTLTIQRTEQRDSAMYRCASSGSLSTDTQYFGPGTRLTVL.

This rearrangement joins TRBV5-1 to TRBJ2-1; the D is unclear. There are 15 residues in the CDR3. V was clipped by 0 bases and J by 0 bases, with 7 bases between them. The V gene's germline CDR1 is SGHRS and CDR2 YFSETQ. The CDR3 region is CASSLAANSYNEQFF. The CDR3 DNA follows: TGCGCCAGCAGCTTGGCGGCAAACTCCTACAATGAGCAGTTCTTC. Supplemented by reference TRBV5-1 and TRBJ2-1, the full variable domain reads KAGVTQTPRYLIKTRGQQVTLSCSPISGHRSVSWYQQTPGQGLQFLFEYFSETQRNKGNFPGRFSGRQFSNSRSEMNVSTLELGDSALYLCASSLAANSYNEQFFGPGTRLTVL.

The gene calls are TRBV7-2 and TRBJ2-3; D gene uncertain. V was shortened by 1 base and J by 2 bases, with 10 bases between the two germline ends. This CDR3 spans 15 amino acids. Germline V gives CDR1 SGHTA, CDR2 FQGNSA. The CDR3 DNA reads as TGTGCCAGCAGCTTAGAGAGTCAGTACACAGATACGCAGTATTTT. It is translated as CASSLESQYTDTQYF.

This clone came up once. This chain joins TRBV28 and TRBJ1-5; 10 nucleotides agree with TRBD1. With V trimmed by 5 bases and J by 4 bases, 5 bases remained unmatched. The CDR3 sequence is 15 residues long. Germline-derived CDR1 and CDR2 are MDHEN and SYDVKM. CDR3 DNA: TGTGCCAGCAGTCTCCGGGACAGGGGAAATCAGCCCCAGCATTTT. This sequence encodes CASSLRDRGNQPQHF.

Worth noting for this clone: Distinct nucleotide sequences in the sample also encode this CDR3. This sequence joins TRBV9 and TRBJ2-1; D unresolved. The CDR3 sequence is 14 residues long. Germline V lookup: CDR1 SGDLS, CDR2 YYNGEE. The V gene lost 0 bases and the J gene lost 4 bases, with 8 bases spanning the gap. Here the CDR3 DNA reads TGTGCCAGCAGCGTAGCCACTTCTTACAATGAGCAGTTCTTC. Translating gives CASSVATSYNEQFF.

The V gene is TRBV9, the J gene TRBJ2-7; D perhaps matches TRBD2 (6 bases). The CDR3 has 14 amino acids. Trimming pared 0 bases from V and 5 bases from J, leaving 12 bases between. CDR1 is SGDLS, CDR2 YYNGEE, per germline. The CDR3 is CASSVGIRENEQYF. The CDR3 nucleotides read TGTGCCAGCAGCGTAGGGATTCGGGAGAACGAGCAGTACTTC.

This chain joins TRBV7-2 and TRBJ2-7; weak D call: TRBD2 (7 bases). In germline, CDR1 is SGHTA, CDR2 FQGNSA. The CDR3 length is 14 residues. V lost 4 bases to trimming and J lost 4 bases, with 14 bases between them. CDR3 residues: CASSSHKGGYEQYF. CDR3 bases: TGTGCCAGCAGCTCCCACAAGGGGGGGTACGAGCAGTACTTC.

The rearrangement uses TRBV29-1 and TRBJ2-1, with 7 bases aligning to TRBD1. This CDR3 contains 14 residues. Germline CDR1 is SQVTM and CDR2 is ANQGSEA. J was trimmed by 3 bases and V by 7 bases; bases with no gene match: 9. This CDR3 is CSGTRDSNYNEQFF. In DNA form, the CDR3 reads TGCAGCGGGACCCGGGACAGCAACTACAATGAGCAGTTCTTC.

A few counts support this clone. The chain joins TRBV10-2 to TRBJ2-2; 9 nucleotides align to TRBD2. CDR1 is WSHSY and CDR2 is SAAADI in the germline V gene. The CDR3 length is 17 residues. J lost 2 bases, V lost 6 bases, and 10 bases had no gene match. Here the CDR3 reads CASRRGLAEGNTGELFF. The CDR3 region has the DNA TGCGCCAGCAGGAGGGGACTAGCAGAGGGCAACACCGGGGAGCTGTTTTTT.

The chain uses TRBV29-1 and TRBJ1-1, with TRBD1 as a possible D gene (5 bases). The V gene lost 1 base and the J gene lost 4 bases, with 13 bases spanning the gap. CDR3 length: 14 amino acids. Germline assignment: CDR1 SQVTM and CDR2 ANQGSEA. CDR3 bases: TGCAGCGTTGAAGCGCGGGGGGGGAGCACTGAAGCTTTCTTT. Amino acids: CSVEARGGSTEAFF.

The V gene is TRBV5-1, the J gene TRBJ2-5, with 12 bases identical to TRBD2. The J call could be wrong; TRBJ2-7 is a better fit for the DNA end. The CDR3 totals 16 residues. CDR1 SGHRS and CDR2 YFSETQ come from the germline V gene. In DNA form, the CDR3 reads TGCGCCAGCAGCCCGTTGGGACTAGCGGGTTCCTACGAGCAGTACTTC. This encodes CASSPLGLAGSYEQYF.

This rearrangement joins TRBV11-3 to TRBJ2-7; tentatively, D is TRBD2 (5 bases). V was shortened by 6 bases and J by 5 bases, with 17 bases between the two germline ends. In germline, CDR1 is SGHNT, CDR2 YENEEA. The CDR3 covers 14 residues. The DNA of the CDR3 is TGTGCCAGCAGTCTTGGAGGCCTAGCCCACGAGCAGTACTTC. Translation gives CASSLGGLAHEQYF.

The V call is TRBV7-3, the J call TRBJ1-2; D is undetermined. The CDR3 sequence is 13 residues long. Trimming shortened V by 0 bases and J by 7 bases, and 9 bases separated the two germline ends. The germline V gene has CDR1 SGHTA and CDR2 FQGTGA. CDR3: CASSLTAQAGYTF. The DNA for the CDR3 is TGTGCCAGCAGCTTAACGGCGCAGGCTGGCTACACCTTC.

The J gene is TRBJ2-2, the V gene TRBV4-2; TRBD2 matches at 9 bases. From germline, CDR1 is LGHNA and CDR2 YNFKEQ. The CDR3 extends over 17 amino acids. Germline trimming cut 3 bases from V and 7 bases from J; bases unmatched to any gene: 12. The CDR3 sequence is CASSQLGLALRIGELFF. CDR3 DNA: TGTGCCAGCAGCCAGTTGGGACTAGCTCTGCGGATCGGGGAGCTGTTTTTT.

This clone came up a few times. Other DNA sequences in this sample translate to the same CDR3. CDR3 sequence reads: CASSLGGNTEAFF. As DNA, the CDR3 is TGTGCCAGCAGCTTAGGTGGGAACACTGAAGCTTTCTTT. The chain has TRBV11-3 and TRBJ1-1; D remains ambiguous. The CDR3 sequence is 13 residues long. V was pared by 1 base and J by 1 base, with 4 bases between. In germline, CDR1 is SGHNT, CDR2 YENEEA.

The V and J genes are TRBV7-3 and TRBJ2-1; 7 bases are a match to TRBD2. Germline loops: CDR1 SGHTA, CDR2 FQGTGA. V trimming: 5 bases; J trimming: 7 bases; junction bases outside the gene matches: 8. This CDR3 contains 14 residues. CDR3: CASSPAGAGNEQFF. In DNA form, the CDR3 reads TGTGCCAGCAGCCCTGCGGGAGCCGGGAATGAGCAGTTCTTC. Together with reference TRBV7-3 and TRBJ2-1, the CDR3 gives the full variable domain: GAGVSQTPSNKVTEKGKYVELRCDPISGHTALYWYRQSLGQGPEFLIYFQGTGAADDSGLPNDRFFAVRPEGSVSTLKIQRTERGDSAVYLCASSPAGAGNEQFFGPGTRLTVL.

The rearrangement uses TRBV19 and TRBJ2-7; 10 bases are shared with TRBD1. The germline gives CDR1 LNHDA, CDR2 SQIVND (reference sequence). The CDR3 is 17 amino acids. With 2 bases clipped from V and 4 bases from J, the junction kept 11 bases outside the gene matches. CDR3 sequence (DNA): TGTGCCAGTAGTATAAAGCGACAGGGGGCTTTTAGGTACGAGCAGTACTTC. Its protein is CASSIKRQGAFRYEQYF.

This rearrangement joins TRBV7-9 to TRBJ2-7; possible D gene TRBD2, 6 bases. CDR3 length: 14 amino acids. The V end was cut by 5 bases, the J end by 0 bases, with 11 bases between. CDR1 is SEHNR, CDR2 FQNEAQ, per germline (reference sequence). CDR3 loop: CASSPGTGSYEQYF. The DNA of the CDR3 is TGTGCCAGCAGCCCCGGGACTGGCTCCTACGAGCAGTACTTC.

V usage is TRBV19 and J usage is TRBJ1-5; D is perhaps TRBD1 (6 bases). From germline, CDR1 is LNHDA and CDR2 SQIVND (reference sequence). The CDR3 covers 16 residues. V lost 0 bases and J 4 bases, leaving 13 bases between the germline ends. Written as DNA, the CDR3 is TGTGCCAGTAGTATAGAGGTTGCCAGGGGAAATCAGCCCCAGCATTTT. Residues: CASSIEVARGNQPQHF.

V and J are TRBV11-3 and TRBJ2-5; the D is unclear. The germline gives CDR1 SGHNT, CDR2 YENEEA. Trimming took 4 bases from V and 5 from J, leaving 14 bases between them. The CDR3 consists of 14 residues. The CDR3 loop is CASSSGFLGETQYF. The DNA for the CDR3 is TGTGCCAGCAGCTCCGGCTTCTTAGGGGAGACCCAGTACTTC.